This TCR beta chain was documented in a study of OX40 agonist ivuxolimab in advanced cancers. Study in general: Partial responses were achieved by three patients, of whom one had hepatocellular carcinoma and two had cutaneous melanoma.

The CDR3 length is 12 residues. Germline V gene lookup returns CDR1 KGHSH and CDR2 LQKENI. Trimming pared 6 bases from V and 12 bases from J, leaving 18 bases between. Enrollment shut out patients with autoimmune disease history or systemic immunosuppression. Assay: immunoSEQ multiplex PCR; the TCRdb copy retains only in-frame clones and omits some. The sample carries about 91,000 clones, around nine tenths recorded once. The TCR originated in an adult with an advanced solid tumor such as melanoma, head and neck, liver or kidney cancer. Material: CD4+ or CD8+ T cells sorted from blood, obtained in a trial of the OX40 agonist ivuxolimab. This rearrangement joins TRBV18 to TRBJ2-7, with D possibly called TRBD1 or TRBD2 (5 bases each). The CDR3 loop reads CASSRDETERYF. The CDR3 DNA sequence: TGTGCCAGCTCTCGGGACGAAACAGAACGGTACTTC.